A selection of T cell receptor beta chains follows, all from one sample in a study of blood T cell repertoires in COVID-19. Libraries were prepared by immunoSEQ multiplex PCR; TCRdb keeps only in-frame clonotypes and omits some of them. This sample yields under 20,000 clones, of which roughly 89% are seen a single time; about 13% belongs to the top ten. Sample: peripheral blood. The receptors here all came from a man in his 60s with active COVID-19. CDR3s leave out the opening cysteine and the closing phenylalanine or tryptophan.

ASRWGSVAGAIVEQF	TRBV2	TRBJ2-1
ASSERVRTYNQPQH	TRBV6-1	TRBJ1-5
ATSDRGNYGYT	TRBV24-1	TRBJ1-2
ATSDSGSGHSGNTIY	TRBV24-1	TRBJ1-3
ASSEVRIQETQY	TRBV2	TRBJ2-5
ASSQYGGAPDTQY	TRBV4-3	TRBJ2-3
ATSQGSGAQY	TRBV12-3/TRBV12-4	TRBJ2-5
ASGAGGDRAYEQY	TRBV4-3	TRBJ2-7
ASSYGTSGTDTQY	TRBV6-5	TRBJ2-3
ASSQDLTEF	TRBV4-2	TRBJ2-1
ASSKGGGCNTEAF	TRBV21-1	TRBJ1-1